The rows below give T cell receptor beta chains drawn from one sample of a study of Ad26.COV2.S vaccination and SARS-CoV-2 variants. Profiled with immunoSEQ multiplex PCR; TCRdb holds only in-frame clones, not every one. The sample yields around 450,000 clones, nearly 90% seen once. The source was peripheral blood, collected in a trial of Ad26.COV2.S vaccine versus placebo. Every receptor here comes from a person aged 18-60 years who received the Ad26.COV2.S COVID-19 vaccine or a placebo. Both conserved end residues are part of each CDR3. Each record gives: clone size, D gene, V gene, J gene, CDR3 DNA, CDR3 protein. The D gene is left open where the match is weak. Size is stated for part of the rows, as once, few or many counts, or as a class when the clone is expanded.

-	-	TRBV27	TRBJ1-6	TGTGCCAGCAGTTCTACCGGACGGGGATATAATTCACCCCTCCACTTT	CASSSTGRGYNSPLHF
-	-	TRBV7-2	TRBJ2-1	TGTGCCAGCAGCTTGGACTCCCCAGCTTACAATGAGCAGTTCTTC	CASSLDSPAYNEQFF
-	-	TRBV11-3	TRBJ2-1	TGTGCCAGCAGCCGGGGGGGACAGGTATACAATGAGCAGTTCTTC	CASSRGGQVYNEQFF
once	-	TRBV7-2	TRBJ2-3	TGTGCCAGCAGCCCCGTCAGGGTTGAAGATACGCAGTATTTT	CASSPVRVEDTQYF
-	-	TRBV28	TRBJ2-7	TGTGCCAGCAGTTTATGGGGCGATACCTACGAGCAGTACTTC	CASSLWGDTYEQYF
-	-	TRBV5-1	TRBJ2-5	TGCGCCAGCAGCTTGGTCTTCGTGGAAGAGACCCAGTACTTC	CASSLVFVEETQYF
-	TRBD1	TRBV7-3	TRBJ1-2	TGTGCCAGCAGTCCCGGGACAGACTATGGCTACACCTTC	CASSPGTDYGYTF
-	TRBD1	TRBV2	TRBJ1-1	TGTGCCAGCAGTGATTCAGGGGGCCCTGAAGCTTTCTTT	CASSDSGGPEAFF
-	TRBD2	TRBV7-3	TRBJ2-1	TGTGCCAGCAGCTTCCACCCGACTAGCGGGAGGGCCTATCTGGAATCAAATGAGCAGTTCTTC	CASSFHPTSGRAYLESNEQFF
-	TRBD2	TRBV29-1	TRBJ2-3	TGCAGCGTTGAAGGGGTAGCGGGTATTACAGATACGCAGTATTTT	CSVEGVAGITDTQYF
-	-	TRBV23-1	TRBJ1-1	TGCGCCAGCAGTCCTTACAGGAACACTGAAGCTTTCTTT	CASSPYRNTEAFF
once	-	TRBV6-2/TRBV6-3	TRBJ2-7	TGTGCCAGCAGTTGGGACAACATCCTACCCCACGAGCAGTACTTC	CASSWDNILPHEQYF
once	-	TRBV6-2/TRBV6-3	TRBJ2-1	TGTGCCAGCAGTTACTCAGCTGGTGGACGCGATGAGCAGTTCTTC	CASSYSAGGRDEQFF